The 22 T cell receptor beta chains listed next were all sequenced from one sample in a study of blood T cells in healthy people across ages. A second PCR of about 7 to 12 cycles used a sample-barcoded 5' primer and a J-beta primer mix. Each CDR3 protein is one row after TCRdb ran MiXCR on the 5' RACE reads. The sample carries hundreds of thousands of distinct CDR3 sequences, more than 40% recorded once. The sample comprised blood. The source of these receptors is a man in his fifties or sixties in good health.

The J gene is TRBJ1-4, the V gene TRBV20-1, with TRBD1 matching 8 bases. J was trimmed by 3 bases and V by 3 bases; bases with no gene match: 12. The germline CDR1 and CDR2 sequences are DFQATT and SNEGSKA (reference sequence). The CDR3 runs 17 residues. The CDR3 nucleotides read TGCAGTGCTAGTTTGACAGGGGACATTCATTCTAATGAAAAACTGTTTTTT. This codes for CSASLTGDIHSNEKLFF.

This clonotype was detected a few times. This chain uses TRBV29-1 with TRBJ1-1; 8 bases map to TRBD1. The trim removed 7 bases at V and 3 bases at J, leaving 7 bases unmatched. CDR3 length: 13 residues. Germline loops: CDR1 SQVTM, CDR2 ANQGSEA. The CDR3 nucleotides are TGCAGCGGACGACAGGGGTTAGACACTGAAGCTTTCTTT. It is translated as CSGRQGLDTEAFF.

This clonotype was observed a handful of times. This chain uses TRBV7-6 with TRBJ2-5; 9 bases match TRBD2. The CDR3 runs 18 residues. The junction had 16 bases not matched to a gene; V was cut back by 5 bases and J by 3 bases. Germline loops: CDR1 SGHVS, CDR2 FNYEAQ. The CDR3: CASSQGNLPGGGEETQYF. The CDR3, as DNA: TGTGCCAGCAGCCAGGGTAACTTACCCGGCGGGGGGGAAGAGACCCAGTACTTC.

This sequence joins TRBV7-2 and TRBJ1-1; tentatively, D is TRBD1 (6 bases). Germline loops: CDR1 SGHTA, CDR2 FQGNSA. This CDR3 has 15 amino acids. The V end was cut by 0 bases, the J end by 6 bases, with 14 bases between. Written as DNA, the CDR3 is TGTGCCAGCAGCTTAGCCCCAGGGGCCTACTCTGAAGCTTTCTTT. Protein sequence: CASSLAPGAYSEAFF.

The chain recombines TRBV5-1 with TRBJ2-7; tentatively, D is TRBD1 (6 bases). Germline values: CDR1 SGHRS, CDR2 YFSETQ. The CDR3 loop spans 13 amino acids. V lost 4 bases, J lost 2 bases, and 10 bases lay in between. The CDR3 region has the DNA TGCGCCAGCAGCATGGGACACACCTACGAGCAGTACTTC. This encodes CASSMGHTYEQYF.

CDR3 nucleotides: TGTGCCAGCTCCCATAACCTAGCGGGAGTATCCAATGAGCAGTTCTTC. Translated: CASSHNLAGVSNEQFF. The chain has TRBV18 and TRBJ2-1; the match to TRBD2 covers 10 bases. The germline V gene has CDR1 KGHSH and CDR2 LQKENI. The CDR3 consists of 16 residues. After removal of 6 bases from V and 6 bases from J, the junction contained 11 bases not matched to a gene. Full variable domain (remainder filled in from reference TRBV18 and TRBJ2-1): NAGVMQNPRHLVRRRGQEARLRCSPMKGHSHVYWYRQLPEEGLKFMVYLQKENIIDESGMPKERFSAEFPKEGPSILRIQQVVRGDSAAYFCASSHNLAGVSNEQFFGPGTRLTVL.

V is TRBV6-2 or TRBV6-3 and J is TRBJ2-5, with 8 bases lining up with TRBD1. V lost 11 bases and J lost 3; bases outside the gene matches: 14. This CDR3 has 15 residues. Germline V gene data show CDR1 as MNHEY and CDR2 as SVGEGT. The CDR3 here is CAAERQGPTKETQYF. In nucleotides, the CDR3 is TGTGCCGCAGAAAGACAGGGGCCAACAAAAGAGACCCAGTACTTC.

This clonotype was seen only a few times. The chain carries TRBV7-2 and TRBJ2-1; no firm D call. Trimming took off 5 bases at V and 9 bases at J, with 11 bases between the two ends. The germline V gene encodes CDR1 SGHTA and CDR2 FQGNSA. The CDR3 contains 12 residues. The CDR3 nucleotides are TGTGCCAGCAGCAACCGGCCCGGTGAGCAGTTCTTC. It is translated as CASSNRPGEQFF.

Notes on this clonotype: Relative to the germline gene, one junction end is altered; a read error may explain this. The V and J genes are TRBV14 and TRBJ2-1; TRBD2 might be the D (5 bases). This CDR3 is built from 16 residues. Per germline, CDR1 SGHDN and CDR2 FVKESK. CDR3: CASSQLDGNFYNERFF. The DNA for the CDR3 is TGTGCCAGCAGCCAACTTGACGGGAACTTTTACAATGAGCGGTTCTTC.

This chain joins TRBV20-1 and TRBJ2-3; 13 bases are a match to TRBD2. Germline V gene lookup returns CDR1 DFQATT and CDR2 SNEGSKA (reference sequence). There are 17 residues in the CDR3. Trimming removed 0 bases from V and 4 bases from J; junction bases left unmatched: 7. The DNA for the CDR3 is TGCAGTGCTAGAGATAGCACTAGCGGGGGGGCTGCAGATACGCAGTATTTT. Protein product: CSARDSTSGGAADTQYF.

V is TRBV3-1 and J is TRBJ1-4, with 9 nucleotides matching TRBD1. This CDR3 contains 15 residues. Germline V gene data show CDR1 as LGHDT and CDR2 as YNNKEL (reference sequence). V shed 0 bases, J shed 7 bases, and the junction held 3 bases outside the gene matches. The chain's CDR3 is CASSQEGQGPEKLFF. DNA of the CDR3: TGTGCCAGCAGCCAAGAGGGACAGGGCCCTGAAAAACTGTTTTTT.

The chain recombines TRBV11-2 with TRBJ1-1; 8 bases are shared with TRBD1. Germline values: CDR1 SGHAT, CDR2 FQNNGV. This CDR3 is 16 amino acids long. V trimming: 1 base; J trimming: 4 bases; junction bases outside the gene matches: 8. CDR3 coding DNA: TGTGCCAGCAGCTTAGGGGGACAGGAAGGAGGCACTGAAGCTTTCTTT. Its translation is CASSLGGQEGGTEAFF.

The V call is TRBV6-2 or TRBV6-3, the J call TRBJ2-3; D call uncertain. Germline assignment: CDR1 MNHEY and CDR2 SVGEGT. V lost 5 bases and J 5 bases, leaving 20 bases between the germline ends. The CDR3 runs 16 residues. CDR3 residues: CASSPNHGPSVDTQYF. CDR3 bases: TGTGCCAGCAGTCCAAACCACGGCCCGAGCGTAGATACGCAGTATTTT.

The chain uses TRBV12-3 or TRBV12-4 and TRBJ1-1; D is possibly TRBD1 (5 bases). Trimming removed 10 bases at V and 4 bases at J, with 19 bases between. CDR3 length: 14 residues. The CDR3 is CATRQGGAGTEAFF. CDR3 DNA: TGTGCCACCCGTCAGGGAGGGGCGGGCACTGAAGCTTTCTTT.

There are a few counts of this clonotype. The J gene is TRBJ2-1, the V gene TRBV20-1, with 11 bases aligning to TRBD2. This CDR3 comprises 14 residues. Trimming at V came to 5 bases and at J to 7 bases, leaving 7 bases not matched to a gene. From germline, CDR1 is DFQATT and CDR2 SNEGSKA (reference sequence). The CDR3 bases are TGCAGTGCTGGCCTCACTAGCGGGGGAAATGAGCAGTTCTTC. Translating gives CSAGLTSGGNEQFF.

This clonotype was seen just once. DNA for the CDR3: TGCGCCAGCACCTCTGGCCCTCAATCCTACGAGCAGTACTTC. This codes for CASTSGPQSYEQYF. The J gene is TRBJ2-7, the V gene TRBV5-1; D is undetermined. The CDR3 runs 14 residues. V gave up 6 bases and J gave up 1 base, with 14 bases separating them. CDR1 is SGHRS and CDR2 is YFSETQ in the germline V gene.

This rearrangement joins TRBV4-3 to TRBJ2-5; tentatively, D is TRBD1 or TRBD2 (5 bases each). V lost 1 base and J lost 3, with 12 bases in between. The germline CDR1 and CDR2 sequences are LGHNA and YSLEER. CDR3 length equals 15 residues. The CDR3 DNA reads TGCGCCAGCAGCCAAGGGACCGGGACGGAAGAGACCCAGTACTTC. Translating gives CASSQGTGTEETQYF.

This clonotype has a count of ten or more. The genes are TRBV6-2 or TRBV6-3 and TRBJ2-7; TRBD1 aligns across 10 bases. Germline loops: CDR1 MNHEY, CDR2 SVGEGT. The CDR3 contains 14 residues. The trim removed 6 bases at V and 3 bases at J, leaving 5 bases unmatched. The DNA of the CDR3 is TGTGCCAGCAGCCGGGACAGGGGATTCTACGAGCAGTACTTC. Translating it yields CASSRDRGFYEQYF.

The CDR3 here is CASGQGRKPQHF. CDR3 nucleotides: TGTGCCAGCGGACAGGGGAGGAAGCCCCAGCATTTT. The chain uses TRBV12-3 or TRBV12-4 and TRBJ1-5; 9 bases agree with TRBD1. This CDR3 is built from 12 residues. The junction had 4 bases not matched to a gene; V was cut back by 8 bases and J by 8 bases.

The genes are TRBV5-6 and TRBJ2-7; 12 nucleotides agree with TRBD2. V dropped 0 bases and J dropped 7; count of bases not matched to a gene: 5. CDR3 length: 15 amino acids. Germline V gene lookup returns CDR1 SGHDT and CDR2 YYEEEE. The CDR3 sequence: CASSLASGGADEQYF. As DNA, the CDR3 is TGTGCCAGCAGCTTGGCTAGCGGGGGGGCGGATGAGCAGTACTTC. The complete variable domain, with remaining parts taken from reference TRBV5-6 and TRBJ2-7, reads DAGVTQSPTHLIKTRGQQVTLRCSPKSGHDTVSWYQQALGQGPQFIFQYYEEEERQRGNFPDRFSGHQFPNYSSELNVNALLLGDSALYLCASSLASGGADEQYFGPGTRLTVT.

CDR3 sequence reads: CAWSGHFSGNTIYF. Written as DNA, the CDR3 is TGTGCCTGGAGTGGACATTTCTCTGGAAACACCATATATTTT. The chain employs TRBV30 and TRBJ1-3; D is ambiguous. Trimming cost V 1 base and J 0 bases, with 7 bases left between them. The CDR3 has 14 residues. Germline-derived CDR1 and CDR2 are GTSNPN and SVGIG (reference sequence).

This clonotype turned up a few times. This chain joins TRBV6-2 or TRBV6-3 and TRBJ2-4; D gene unclear. CDR1 is MNHEY, CDR2 SVGEGT, per germline. Trimming shortened V by 6 bases and J by 2 bases, and 11 bases separated the two germline ends. This CDR3 is 14 amino acids long. CDR3 amino acids: CASRGSGSKNIQYF. CDR3 nucleotides: TGTGCCAGCAGGGGCAGTGGTTCCAAAAACATTCAGTACTTC.